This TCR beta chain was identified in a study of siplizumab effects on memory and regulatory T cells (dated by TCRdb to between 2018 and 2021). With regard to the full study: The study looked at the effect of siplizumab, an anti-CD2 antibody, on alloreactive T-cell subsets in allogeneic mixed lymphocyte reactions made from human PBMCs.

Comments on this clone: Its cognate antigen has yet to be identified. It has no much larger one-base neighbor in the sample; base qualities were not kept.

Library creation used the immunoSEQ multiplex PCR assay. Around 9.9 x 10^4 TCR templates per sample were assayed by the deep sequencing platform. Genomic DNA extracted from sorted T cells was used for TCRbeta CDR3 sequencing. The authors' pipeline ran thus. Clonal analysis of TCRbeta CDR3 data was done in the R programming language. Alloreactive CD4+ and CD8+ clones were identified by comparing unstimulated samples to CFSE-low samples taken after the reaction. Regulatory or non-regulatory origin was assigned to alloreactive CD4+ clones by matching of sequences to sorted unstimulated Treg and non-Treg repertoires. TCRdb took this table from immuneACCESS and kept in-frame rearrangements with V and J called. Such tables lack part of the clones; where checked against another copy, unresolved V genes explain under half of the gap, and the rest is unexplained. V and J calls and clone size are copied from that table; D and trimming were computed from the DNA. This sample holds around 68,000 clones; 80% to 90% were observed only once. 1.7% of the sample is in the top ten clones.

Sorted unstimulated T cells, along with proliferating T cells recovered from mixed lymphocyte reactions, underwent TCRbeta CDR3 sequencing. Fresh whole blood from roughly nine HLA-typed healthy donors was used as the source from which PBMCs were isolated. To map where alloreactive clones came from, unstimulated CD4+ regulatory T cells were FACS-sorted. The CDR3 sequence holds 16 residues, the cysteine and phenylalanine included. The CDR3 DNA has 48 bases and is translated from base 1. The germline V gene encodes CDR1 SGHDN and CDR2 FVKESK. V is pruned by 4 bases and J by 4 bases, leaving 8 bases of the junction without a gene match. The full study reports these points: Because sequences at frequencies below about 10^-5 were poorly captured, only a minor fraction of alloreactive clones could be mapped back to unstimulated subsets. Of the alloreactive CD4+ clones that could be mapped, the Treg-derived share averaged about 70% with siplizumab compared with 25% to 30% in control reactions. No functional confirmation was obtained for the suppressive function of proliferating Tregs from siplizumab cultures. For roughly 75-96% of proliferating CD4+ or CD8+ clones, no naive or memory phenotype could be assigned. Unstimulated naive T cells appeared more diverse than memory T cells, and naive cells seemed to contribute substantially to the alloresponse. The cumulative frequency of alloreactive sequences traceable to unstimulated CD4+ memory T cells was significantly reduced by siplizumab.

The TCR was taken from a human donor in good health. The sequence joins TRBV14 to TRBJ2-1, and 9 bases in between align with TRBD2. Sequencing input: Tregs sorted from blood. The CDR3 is CASSPRLADFYNEQFF. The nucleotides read TGTGCCAGCAGCCCTCGACTAGCGGATTTTTACAATGAGCAGTTCTTC.